These 14 T cell receptor beta chains were sequenced from one sample in a study of cytomegalovirus exposure and HLA in healthy donors. Vbeta (60) and Jbeta (13) primers were used in the PCR. The data were produced by immunoSEQ multiplex PCR, yet TCRdb's version contains in-frame clones alone and is incomplete. The profile covers over 130,000 clones, with roughly two thirds appearing a single time and around 1.9% taken by the ten largest. The material sequenced was PBMCs. These receptors were obtained from a male donor in good health and CMV-seronegative.

The chain recombines TRBV2 with TRBJ2-2; 7 nucleotides align to TRBD1. Germline lookup yields CDR1 SNHLY and CDR2 FYNNEI. V gave up 5 bases and J gave up 4 bases; unmatched junction bases: 7. The CDR3 sequence is 15 residues long. The CDR3, as DNA: TGTGCCAGCAGTCCCCGGGACAGAAGCACCGGGGAGCTGTTTTTT. Residues: CASSPRDRSTGELFF.

V gene TRBV5-1 combines with J gene TRBJ2-1, with TRBD2 matching 10 bases. V was clipped by 0 bases and J by 2 bases; unmatched bases: 2. This CDR3 has 16 residues. Germline V CDR1 and CDR2: SGHRS, YFSETQ. CDR3 sequence: CASSLDSGGTYNEQFF. CDR3 sequence (DNA): TGCGCCAGCAGCTTGGATAGCGGGGGGACCTACAATGAGCAGTTCTTC. Full variable domain (outside the CDR3, taken from reference TRBV5-1 and TRBJ2-1): KAGVTQTPRYLIKTRGQQVTLSCSPISGHRSVSWYQQTPGQGLQFLFEYFSETQRNKGNFPGRFSGRQFSNSRSEMNVSTLELGDSALYLCASSLDSGGTYNEQFFGPGTRLTVL.

This clone was counted a few times. This chain uses TRBV6-6 with TRBJ1-5, with D unresolved. CDR1 is MNHNY and CDR2 is SVGAGI in the germline V gene (reference sequence). This CDR3 contains 15 residues. Trimming took off 2 bases at V and 4 bases at J, with 12 bases between the two ends. Here the CDR3 DNA reads TGTGCCAGCAGTTACGCGGCCACCCTGAATCAGCCCCAGCATTTT. It yields the protein CASSYAATLNQPQHF.

The gene calls are TRBV5-4 and TRBJ2-6; 7 nucleotides agree with TRBD1. With 5 bases clipped from V and 2 bases from J, the junction kept 4 bases outside the gene matches. Germline V gene sequence: CDR1 SGHNT, CDR2 YYREEE (reference sequence). The CDR3 has 15 residues. The CDR3 is CASRRDRAGANVLTF. DNA for the CDR3: TGTGCCAGCAGACGGGACAGAGCTGGGGCCAACGTCCTGACTTTC.

This chain joins TRBV7-3 and TRBJ2-1, with 10 positions matching TRBD2. Germline assignment: CDR1 SGHTA and CDR2 FQGTGA. The junction had 3 bases not matched to a gene; V was cut back by 3 bases and J by 4 bases. The CDR3 covers 15 residues. As DNA, the CDR3 is TGTGCCAGCAGCTTTAGCGGGGGGCTTTACAATGAGCAGTTCTTC. It specifies CASSFSGGLYNEQFF.

Only a few counts were recorded for this clone. This chain connects TRBV4-3 to TRBJ2-3; TRBD1 matches at 7 bases. The V and J ends lost 1 base and 11 bases, in that order; junction bases with no gene match: 6. Germline V gives CDR1 LGHNA, CDR2 YSLEER. The CDR3 length is 13 residues. Here the CDR3 DNA reads TGCGCCAGCAGCCAAGCCGACAGGGACCAGCAGTATTTT. Amino acid sequence: CASSQADRDQQYF.

The chain couples TRBV29-1 to TRBJ2-3, with 9 positions matching TRBD2. Germline trimming cut 7 bases from V and 2 bases from J; bases unmatched to any gene: 7. CDR1 is SQVTM and CDR2 is ANQGSEA in the germline V gene. The CDR3 spans 14 residues. DNA of the CDR3: TGCAGCGCACCCACGGGACTAGCCACAGATACGCAGTATTTT. Its protein is CSAPTGLATDTQYF.

Concerning this clone: At one of its ends the junction is not consistent with the germline gene, which may arise from a read error. The chain recombines TRBV7-9 with TRBJ2-7; 9 bases line up with TRBD1. Germline CDR1 SEHNR, CDR2 FQNEAQ (reference sequence). The length of the CDR3 is 18 residues. In DNA, the CDR3 is TGTTCCAGCAGCCCGTCCCGGGACAGGGCTTTCATCCCTTACGAGCAGTACTTC. Its protein product is CSSSPSRDRAFIPYEQYF.

This sequence joins TRBV4-1 and TRBJ2-1, with D hard to call. Germline V gene lookup returns CDR1 MGHRA and CDR2 YSYEKL. V was cut by 6 bases and J by 8 bases, with 11 bases left in between. The CDR3 covers 12 residues. The CDR3 here is CASRENSHEQFF. The CDR3 DNA sequence: TGCGCCAGCAGAGAGAACTCCCATGAGCAGTTCTTC.

This clone has only one observation. This chain uses TRBV27 with TRBJ2-7; a possible D gene is TRBD2 (6 bases). V shed 2 bases and J shed 3 bases, with 8 bases lying between them. Per germline, CDR1 MNHEY and CDR2 SMNVEV (reference sequence). This CDR3 is built from 13 residues. The CDR3 loop is CASSLRGGYEQYF. The CDR3 DNA is TGTGCCAGCAGTTTAAGGGGAGGCTACGAGCAGTACTTC.

The chain employs TRBV5-1 and TRBJ2-1; D may be TRBD2 (5 bases). V was clipped by 6 bases and J by 14 bases, with 18 bases between them. This CDR3 contains 12 residues. Germline CDR1 and CDR2: SGHRS and YFSETQ. This chain's CDR3 is CASKNGPAAEFF. CDR3 nucleotide sequence: TGCGCCAGCAAAAACGGCCCGGCAGCGGAGTTCTTC.

This clone has only a few counts. The rearrangement uses TRBV19 and TRBJ1-4, with D hard to call. The CDR3 runs to 13 residues. The V end was cut by 0 bases, the J end by 15 bases, with 14 bases between. Germline V gene data show CDR1 as LNHDA and CDR2 as SQIVND (reference sequence). DNA for the CDR3: TGTGCCAGTAGTATAGATCTCAAGTTAGAATTGTTTTTT. Encoded protein: CASSIDLKLELFF.

The chain employs TRBV7-3 and TRBJ2-3; 8 bases line up with TRBD2. Trimming at V came to 5 bases and at J to 8 bases, leaving 6 bases not matched to a gene. CDR1 is SGHTA, CDR2 FQGTGA, per germline. The CDR3 is made up of 13 amino acids. The CDR3 DNA reads as TGTGCCAGCAGCGACGGGGGGGAAGGTACGCAGTATTTT. It encodes CASSDGGEGTQYF.

The chain carries TRBV7-3 and TRBJ2-5; possible D gene TRBD2, 7 bases. V gave up 2 bases and J gave up 1 base, with 11 bases separating them. Germline V CDR1 and CDR2: SGHTA, FQGTGA. This CDR3 contains 15 residues. The CDR3 loop reads CASSLGGALQETQYF. The CDR3 region has the DNA TGTGCCAGCAGCTTAGGGGGGGCCCTCCAAGAGACCCAGTACTTC.